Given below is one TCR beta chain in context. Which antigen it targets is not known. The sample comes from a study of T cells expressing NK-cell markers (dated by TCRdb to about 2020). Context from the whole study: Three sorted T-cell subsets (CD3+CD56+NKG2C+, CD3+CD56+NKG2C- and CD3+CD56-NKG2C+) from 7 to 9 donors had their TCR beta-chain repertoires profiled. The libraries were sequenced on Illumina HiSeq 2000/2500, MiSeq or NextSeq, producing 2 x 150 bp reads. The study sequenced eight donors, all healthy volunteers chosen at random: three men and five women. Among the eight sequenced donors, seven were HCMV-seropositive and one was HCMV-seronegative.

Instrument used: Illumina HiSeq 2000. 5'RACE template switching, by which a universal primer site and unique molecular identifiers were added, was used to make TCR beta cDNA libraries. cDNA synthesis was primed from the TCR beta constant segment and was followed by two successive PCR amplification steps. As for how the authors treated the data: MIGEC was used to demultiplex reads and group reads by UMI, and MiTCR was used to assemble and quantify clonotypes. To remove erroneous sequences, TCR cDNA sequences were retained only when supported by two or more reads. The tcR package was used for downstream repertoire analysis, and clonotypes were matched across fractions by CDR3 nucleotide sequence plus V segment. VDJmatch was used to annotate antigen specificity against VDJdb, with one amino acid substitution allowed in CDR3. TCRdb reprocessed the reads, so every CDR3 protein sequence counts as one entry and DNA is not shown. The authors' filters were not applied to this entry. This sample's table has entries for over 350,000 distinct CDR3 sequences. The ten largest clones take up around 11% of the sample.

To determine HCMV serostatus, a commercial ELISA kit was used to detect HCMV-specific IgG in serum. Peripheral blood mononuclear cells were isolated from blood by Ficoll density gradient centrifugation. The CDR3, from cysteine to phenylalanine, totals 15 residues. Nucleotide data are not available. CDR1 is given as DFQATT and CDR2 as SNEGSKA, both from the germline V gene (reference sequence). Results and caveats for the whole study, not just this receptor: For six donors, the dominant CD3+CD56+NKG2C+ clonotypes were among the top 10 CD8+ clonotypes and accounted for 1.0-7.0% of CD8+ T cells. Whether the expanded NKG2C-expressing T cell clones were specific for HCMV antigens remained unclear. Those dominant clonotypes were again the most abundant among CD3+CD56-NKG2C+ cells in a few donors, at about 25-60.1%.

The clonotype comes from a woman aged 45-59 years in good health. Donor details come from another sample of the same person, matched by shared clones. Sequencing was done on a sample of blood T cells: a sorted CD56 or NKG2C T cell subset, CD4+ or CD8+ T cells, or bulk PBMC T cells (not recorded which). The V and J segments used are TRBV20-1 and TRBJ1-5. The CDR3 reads CSARPRALGNQPQHF.